This T cell receptor beta chain emerged from a study of T cell changes during pregnancy in multiple sclerosis. Germline V gene sequence: CDR1 SGHRS, CDR2 YFSETQ. V was trimmed by 2 bases and J by 3 bases, leaving 6 bases between them. The CDR3 totals 12 residues. Sequencing used immunoSEQ multiplex PCR; TCRdb keeps in-frame clones, though not all of them. The table lists approximately 93,000 clones, approximately 89% of them singletons. The sequencing used peripheral blood, collected before pregnancy. The genes are TRBV5-1 and TRBJ2-7; D gene uncertain. The TCR comes from a female donor with multiple sclerosis, enrolled in a pregnancy study. The CDR3 sequence is CASSFGNYEQYF. DNA of the CDR3: TGCGCCAGCAGCTTTGGCAACTACGAGCAGTACTTC.